The 5 T cell receptor beta chains below come from one sample, sequenced in a study of human T cells and chemical hapten exposure. TCRdb independently ran MiXCR on the RACE reads; one entry per CDR3 protein. In the table there are about 380,000 distinct CDR3 sequences, approximately 5.1% of which are singletons. Time point in this sample: patch test 1, 2 weeks after DPC sensitization. Stated treatment: therapeutic diphenylcyclopropenone sensitization with weekly scalp DPC. Sequencing was performed on whole blood, taken in connection with sensitization to the hapten diphenylcyclopropenone (DPC). The source is a woman between 45 and 60 years old with alopecia areata. Some clones in this sample may be carry-over from other donors' samples.

The table lists this clonotype with many counts. The chain links TRBV7-7 to TRBJ2-5, with no clear D. V was cut by 2 bases and J by 0 bases, with 4 bases left in between. CDR1 SSHAT and CDR2 FNYEAQ come from the germline V gene (reference sequence). The CDR3 loop spans 13 amino acids. The chain's CDR3 is CASSLQNQETQYF. The CDR3, as DNA: TGTGCCAGCAGCTTACAGAACCAAGAGACCCAGTACTTC.

The chain uses TRBV5-6 and TRBJ1-5; TRBD1 is a possible D gene (5 bases). V lost 3 bases, J lost 12 bases, and 16 bases lay in between. Germline CDR1 and CDR2: SGHDT and YYEEEE. This CDR3 has 13 amino acids. The CDR3 region is CASSSGTARIQHF. CDR3 nucleotide sequence: TGTGCCAGCAGCTCCGGGACGGCGAGGATCCAGCATTTT.

The J gene is TRBJ2-2, the V gene TRBV30; the D is unclear. Germline CDR1 reads GTSNPN; CDR2 reads SVGIG (reference sequence). Trimming left V 3 bases short and J 5 bases short, with 7 bases between. This CDR3 contains 12 residues. DNA for the CDR3: TGTGCCTGGAGACACCGTACCGGGGAGCTGTTTTTT. Translating gives CAWRHRTGELFF.

This clonotype appeared many times. This rearrangement joins TRBV19 to TRBJ2-1; possible D gene TRBD2, 6 bases. V was trimmed by 0 bases and J by 5 bases, leaving 11 bases between them. The CDR3 runs to 15 residues. Germline CDR1 LNHDA, CDR2 SQIVND (reference sequence). The CDR3 nucleotides are TGTGCCAGTAGTATAGACGGGGGAAGCCACAATGAGCAGTTCTTC. Protein sequence: CASSIDGGSHNEQFF.

This clonotype was recorded a few times. V usage is TRBV6-1 and J usage is TRBJ1-1, with 8 nucleotides matching TRBD1. Germline lookup yields CDR1 MNHNS and CDR2 SASEGT. There are 16 residues in the CDR3. V lost 6 bases to trimming and J lost 4 bases; unmatched junction nucleotides: 13. Here the CDR3 DNA reads TGTGCCAGCAGGGATACCAAGACAGGGGACGGCACTGAAGCTTTCTTT. It yields the protein CASRDTKTGDGTEAFF.